These 20 T cell receptor beta chains came from one sample sequenced in a study of T-cell reconstitution after alpha-beta-depleted transplantation in children. Preparation of the TCRbeta library was carried out with unique molecular identifiers. TCRdb analysed the PCR reads with MiXCR anew, one entry per CDR3 protein. Here the sample spans about 900,000 distinct CDR3 sequences, about 29% being singletons. The sample was PBMCs, mostly from graft donor cells, taken 360 days after TCRalphabeta/CD19-depleted stem cell transplant. The receptors originated from a boy in the first two years of life who had a stem cell transplant for SCID, so the T cells may come from the graft donor.

The CDR3 reads CSASAGVQETQYF. For the CDR3, the DNA is TGCAGTGCTAGCGCGGGGGTTCAAGAGACCCAGTACTTC. The V gene is TRBV20-1, the J gene TRBJ2-5, with 7 nucleotides matching TRBD2. CDR1 and CDR2 from the germline V gene are DFQATT and SNEGSKA (reference sequence). The CDR3 sequence is 13 residues long. V lost 3 bases, J lost 2 bases, and 3 bases stayed unmatched.

V is TRBV12-3 or TRBV12-4 and J is TRBJ2-7; D unclear. The V end was cut by 3 bases, the J end by 6 bases, with 9 bases between. CDR3 length: 12 residues. CDR3: CASSLAPGEQYF. For the CDR3, the DNA is TGTGCCAGCAGTTTGGCACCGGGCGAGCAGTACTTC.

V is TRBV20-1 and J is TRBJ2-7; weak D call: TRBD2 (5 bases). CDR3 length: 18 amino acids. Trimming removed 4 bases from V and 0 bases from J, with 25 bases in between. Germline loops: CDR1 DFQATT, CDR2 SNEGSKA (reference sequence). The CDR3 reads CSAKAHWESPLGSYEQYF. CDR3 nucleotide sequence: TGCAGTGCTAAGGCGCATTGGGAGAGCCCTCTTGGCTCCTACGAGCAGTACTTC.

This clonotype turned up a few times. The rearrangement links TRBV7-2 to TRBJ2-7; D assignment may be TRBD1 or TRBD2 (6 bases each). The V gene's germline CDR1 is SGHTA and CDR2 FQGNSA. V was trimmed by 2 bases and J by 5 bases, leaving 16 bases between them. This CDR3 comprises 15 residues. The DNA for the CDR3 is TGTGCCAGCAGCTTATTAAAGGGGGGCGTGGACGAGCAGTACTTC. Its translation: CASSLLKGGVDEQYF.

V gene TRBV7-9 combines with J gene TRBJ1-2; weak D call: TRBD1 (6 bases). The germline V and J ends were trimmed by 2 bases and 4 bases, with 14 bases remaining between them. Germline loops: CDR1 SEHNR, CDR2 FQNEAQ (reference sequence). The length of the CDR3 is 15 residues. This CDR3 reads CASSLKGETFYGYTF. The CDR3 DNA sequence: TGTGCCAGCAGCTTAAAGGGGGAGACCTTCTATGGCTACACCTTC.

This chain links TRBV6-5 with TRBJ1-2; 9 bases line up with TRBD1. This CDR3 has 14 amino acids. V trimming: 4 bases; J trimming: 7 bases; junction bases outside the gene matches: 7. Per the germline V gene, CDR1 is MNHEY and CDR2 is SVGAGI. The CDR3 nucleotides are TGTGCCAGCAGTTTGGACAGGGGTATGGGTGGCTACACCTTC. This sequence encodes CASSLDRGMGGYTF.

The chain combines TRBV15 with TRBJ2-2, with D possibly being TRBD1 or TRBD2 (5 bases each). Per the germline V gene, CDR1 is LNHNV and CDR2 is YYDKDF (reference sequence). Between the trimmed V and J ends, which lost 3 bases and 1 base, there was a span of 9 bases. The CDR3 runs 15 residues. CDR3 protein: CATSRGTENTGELFF. DNA for the CDR3: TGTGCCACCAGCAGGGGGACGGAGAACACCGGGGAGCTGTTTTTT.

The chain recombines TRBV6-1 with TRBJ1-2; 11 nucleotides match TRBD1. V was pared by 2 bases and J by 7 bases, with 6 bases of the junction left unmatched. Germline CDR1 is MNHNS and CDR2 is SASEGT. The CDR3 is 15 residues long. The DNA of the CDR3 is TGTGCCAGCAGTGAATCCGGGACAGGGGGTGTTGGCTACACCTTC. It encodes CASSESGTGGVGYTF.

The chain has TRBV5-1 and TRBJ2-5; D could derive from TRBD1 or TRBD2 (6 bases each). Between the trimmed V and J ends, which lost 4 bases and 5 bases, there was a span of 24 bases. The CDR3 has 17 residues. Looked up from germline, CDR1 is SGHRS and CDR2 is YFSETQ. CDR3 nucleotide sequence: TGCGCCAGCAGCACAGGGCTTAACGGACTAAATCGGGAGACCCAGTACTTC. It is translated as CASSTGLNGLNRETQYF.

J is TRBJ1-3 and V is TRBV7-9, with D unclear. With 2 bases removed from V and 0 bases from J, the gap between germline ends came to 8 bases. The CDR3 is made up of 15 amino acids. Per the germline V gene, CDR1 is SEHNR and CDR2 is FQNEAQ (reference sequence). For the CDR3, the DNA is TGTGCCAGCAGCTTAACCCGATTCTCTGGAAACACCATATATTTT. Protein sequence: CASSLTRFSGNTIYF.

This rearrangement joins TRBV12-3 or TRBV12-4 to TRBJ2-5; 7 nucleotides match TRBD1. The CDR3 spans 17 residues. Losses at the gene ends were 4 bases for V and 0 bases for J; bases not matched to a gene: 11. The CDR3 sequence is CASSSPPGQRYQETQYF. The CDR3 nucleotides read TGTGCCAGCAGTTCCCCCCCGGGACAGCGGTACCAAGAGACCCAGTACTTC.

The chain couples TRBV5-6 to TRBJ1-1; the match to TRBD1 covers 7 bases. V shed 2 bases and J 1 base; nucleotides not matched to a gene: 8. Germline V gene data show CDR1 as SGHDT and CDR2 as YYEEEE. The CDR3 totals 16 residues. CDR3 sequence reads: CASSFFRTGENTEAFF. The CDR3 DNA follows: TGTGCCAGCAGCTTTTTCCGAACAGGGGAGAACACTGAAGCTTTCTTT.

The chain is built from TRBV5-1 and TRBJ1-1; a weak D match, TRBD1 (6 bases). Trimming shortened V by 2 bases and J by 5 bases, and 16 bases separated the two germline ends. Germline V gene data show CDR1 as SGHRS and CDR2 as YFSETQ. This CDR3 has 15 amino acids. DNA for the CDR3: TGCGCCAGCAGCTTATCACCAGGGGTCGGGACTGAAGCTTTCTTT. It is translated as CASSLSPGVGTEAFF.

This clonotype was detected only a few times. The chain joins TRBV7-3 to TRBJ2-3; 13 bases fit TRBD2. Germline trimming cut 5 bases from V and 8 bases from J; bases unmatched to any gene: 7. The CDR3 is made up of 15 amino acids. Germline CDR1 is SGHTA and CDR2 is FQGTGA. CDR3 nucleotides: TGTGCCAGCAGCCTACTAGCGGGGGGGCCGGCTACGCAGTATTTT. Translated, it gives CASSLLAGGPATQYF.

This clonotype was seen more than once but under ten times. The rearrangement uses TRBV5-5 and TRBJ1-1; a weak D match, TRBD1 (5 bases). The ends were cut back, 0 bases at V and 1 base at J, with 10 bases in the middle. CDR1 is SGHKS, CDR2 YYEKEE, per germline (reference sequence). CDR3 length equals 15 residues. Here the CDR3 reads CASSLGGRTNTEAFF. DNA of the CDR3: TGTGCCAGCAGCTTGGGGGGCAGAACGAACACTGAAGCTTTCTTT.

The CDR3 protein is CASSSVGTFHSNQPQHF. The CDR3 DNA is TGTGCCAGCAGTTCGGTTGGGACATTCCATAGCAATCAGCCCCAGCATTTT. The chain carries TRBV6-5 and TRBJ1-5; tentative D call: TRBD1 (6 bases). Germline loops: CDR1 MNHEY, CDR2 SVGAGI. The CDR3 loop spans 17 amino acids. Trimming pared 4 bases from V and 0 bases from J, leaving 16 bases between.

In its sample, this clonotype was seen a few times. The CDR3 region is CAISLMLGDTQYF. The CDR3 DNA is TGTGCCATCAGTCTCATGTTGGGGGATACGCAGTATTTT. This chain uses TRBV10-3 with TRBJ2-3; D ambiguous. Germline V gene data show CDR1 as ENHRY and CDR2 as SYGVKD. Trimming left V 5 bases short and J 6 bases short, with 12 bases between. The length of the CDR3 is 13 residues.

This clonotype was observed a few times. The DNA of the CDR3 is TGTGCCACCAGCAGACCCCCGATGACAGGGGGCACAGATACGCAGTATTTT. As protein: CATSRPPMTGGTDTQYF. This sequence joins TRBV15 and TRBJ2-3, with TRBD1 identical over 8 bases. V was pared by 2 bases and J by 1 base, with 8 bases of the junction left unmatched. This CDR3 region has 17 residues. Germline-derived CDR1 and CDR2 are LNHNV and YYDKDF (reference sequence). Filled out from reference TRBV15 and TRBJ2-3, the complete variable domain reads DAMVIQNPRYQVTQFGKPVTLSCSQTLNHNVMYWYQQKSSQAPKLLFHYYDKDFNNEADTPDNFQSRRPNTSFCFLDIRSPGLGDTAMYLCATSRPPMTGGTDTQYFGPGTRLTVL.

The rearrangement uses TRBV20-1 and TRBJ2-3, with 10 bases identical to TRBD2. This CDR3 contains 14 residues. Unmatched junction bases numbered 5, after V lost 6 bases and J lost 2 bases. Germline loops: CDR1 DFQATT, CDR2 SNEGSKA (reference sequence). The CDR3 DNA reads as TGCAGTGCACCTACTAGCGGGGTCACAGATACGCAGTATTTT. Protein sequence: CSAPTSGVTDTQYF.

This clonotype came up a few times. The V gene is TRBV27, the J gene TRBJ2-1; D tentatively fits TRBD1 or TRBD2 (5 bases each). V was clipped by 7 bases and J by 8 bases, with 21 bases between them. The CDR3 spans 15 residues. CDR1 is MNHEY and CDR2 is SMNVEV in the germline V gene (reference sequence). Here the CDR3 reads CASTPFVGPGHEQFF. CDR3 nucleotide sequence: TGTGCCAGCACCCCATTTGTGGGGCCGGGGCATGAGCAGTTCTTC.